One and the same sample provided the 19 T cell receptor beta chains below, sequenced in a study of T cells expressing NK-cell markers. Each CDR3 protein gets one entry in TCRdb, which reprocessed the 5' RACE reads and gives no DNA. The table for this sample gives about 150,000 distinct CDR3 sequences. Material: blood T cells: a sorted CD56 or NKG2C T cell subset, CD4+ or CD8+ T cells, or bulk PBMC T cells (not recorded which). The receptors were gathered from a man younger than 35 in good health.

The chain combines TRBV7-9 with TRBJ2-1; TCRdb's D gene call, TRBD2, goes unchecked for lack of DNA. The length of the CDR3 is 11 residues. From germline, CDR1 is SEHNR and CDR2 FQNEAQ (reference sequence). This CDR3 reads CASTHKEGQFF.

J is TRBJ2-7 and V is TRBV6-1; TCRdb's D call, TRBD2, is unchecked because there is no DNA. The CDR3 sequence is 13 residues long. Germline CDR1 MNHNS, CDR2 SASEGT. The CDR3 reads CASSEVVRDEQYF.

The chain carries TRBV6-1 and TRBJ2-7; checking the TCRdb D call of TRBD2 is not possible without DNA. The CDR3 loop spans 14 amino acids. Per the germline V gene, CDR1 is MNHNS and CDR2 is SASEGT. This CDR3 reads CASSERTTPHEQYF.

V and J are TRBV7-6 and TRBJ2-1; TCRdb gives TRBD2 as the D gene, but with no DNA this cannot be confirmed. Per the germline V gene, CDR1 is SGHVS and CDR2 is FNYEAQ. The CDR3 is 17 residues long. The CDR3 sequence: CASTRPRAGGTNNEQFF.

The CDR3: CASSSIPAGLVTDTQYF. The V and J genes are TRBV6-2 or TRBV6-3 and TRBJ2-3; TCRdb calls TRBD2, which cannot be checked without DNA. The germline CDR1 and CDR2 sequences are MNHEY and SVGEGT. This CDR3 region has 17 residues.

CDR3 in amino acids: CASSSLLEYGYTF. The chain recombines TRBV19 with TRBJ1-2. Germline lookup yields CDR1 LNHDA and CDR2 SQIVND (reference sequence). The CDR3 is 13 residues long.

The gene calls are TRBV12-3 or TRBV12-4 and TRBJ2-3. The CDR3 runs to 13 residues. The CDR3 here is CASSAPSGDTQYF.

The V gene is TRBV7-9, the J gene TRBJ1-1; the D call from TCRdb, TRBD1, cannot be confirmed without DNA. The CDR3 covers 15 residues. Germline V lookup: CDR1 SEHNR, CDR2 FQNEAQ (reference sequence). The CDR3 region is CASSEVTGPNTEAFF.

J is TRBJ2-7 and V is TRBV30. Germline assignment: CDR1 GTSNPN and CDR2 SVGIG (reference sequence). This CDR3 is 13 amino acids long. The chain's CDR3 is CAWSVGFSYEQYF.

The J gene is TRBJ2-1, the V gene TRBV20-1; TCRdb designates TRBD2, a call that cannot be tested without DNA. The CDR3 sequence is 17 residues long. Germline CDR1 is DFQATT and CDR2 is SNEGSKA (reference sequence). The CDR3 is CSARSRRGVRGYNEQFF.

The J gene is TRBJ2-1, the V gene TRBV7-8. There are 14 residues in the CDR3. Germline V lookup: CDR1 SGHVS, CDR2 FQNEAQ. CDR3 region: CASSRDTGWDEQFF.

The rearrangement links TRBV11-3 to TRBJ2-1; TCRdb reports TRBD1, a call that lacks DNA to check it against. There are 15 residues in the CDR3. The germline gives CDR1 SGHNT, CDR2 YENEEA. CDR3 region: CASSLPGFGYNEQFF.

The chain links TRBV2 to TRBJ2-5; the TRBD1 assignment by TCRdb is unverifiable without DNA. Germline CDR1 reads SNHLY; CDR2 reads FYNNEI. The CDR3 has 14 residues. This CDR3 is CASRDIQGVETQYF. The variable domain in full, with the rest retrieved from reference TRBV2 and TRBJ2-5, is EPEVTQTPSHQVTQMGQEVILRCVPISNHLYFYWYRQILGQKVEFLVSFYNNEISEKSEIFDDQFSVERPDGSNFTLKIRSTKLEDSAMYFCASRDIQGVETQYFGPGTRLLVL.

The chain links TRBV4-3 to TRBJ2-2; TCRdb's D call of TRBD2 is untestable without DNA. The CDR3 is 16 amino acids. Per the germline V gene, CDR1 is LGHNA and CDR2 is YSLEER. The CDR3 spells CASSFRLAANTGELFF.

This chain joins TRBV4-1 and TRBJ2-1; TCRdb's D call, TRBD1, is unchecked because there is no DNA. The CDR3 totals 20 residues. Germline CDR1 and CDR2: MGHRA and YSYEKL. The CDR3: CASSQVSFYVAGVAYNEQFF.

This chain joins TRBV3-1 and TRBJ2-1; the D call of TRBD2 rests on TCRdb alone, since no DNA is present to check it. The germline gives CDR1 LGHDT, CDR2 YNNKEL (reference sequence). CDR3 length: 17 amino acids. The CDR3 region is CASSQGLAGGPGDEQFF.

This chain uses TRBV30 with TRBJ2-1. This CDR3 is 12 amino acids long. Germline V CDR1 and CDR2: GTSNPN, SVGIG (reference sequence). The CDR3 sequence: CAWRGLNNEQFF.

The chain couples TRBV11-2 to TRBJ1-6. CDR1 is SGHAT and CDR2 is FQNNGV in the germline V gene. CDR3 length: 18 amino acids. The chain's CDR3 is CASSLDPSWGLFNSPLHF.

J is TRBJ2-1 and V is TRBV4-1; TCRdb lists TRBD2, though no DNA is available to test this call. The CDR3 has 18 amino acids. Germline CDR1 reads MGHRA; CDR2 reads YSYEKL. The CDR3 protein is CASSQYPLEREVRDEQFF.